This T cell receptor (beta chain) was documented in a study of T cell repertoires in cytomegalovirus infection. Overall study: Recently identified HLA-C-restricted CMV epitopes were used, and well-studied HLA-B-restricted CMV epitopes were used as well. Public TCR beta signature analysis indicated the presence of both CMV infection and matching HLA type.

MiXCR was run by TCRdb on the reads, yielding one entry per CDR3 protein. The sample gives approximately 30,000 distinct CDR3 sequences, under 20% of which show up once; 65% to 85% is in the top ten. CDR3 length: 11 residues. V was shortened by 0 bases and J by 8 bases, with 4 bases between the two germline ends. This clonotype has only a few counts. Antigen unknown. Study conclusions and caveats: Ex vivo, HLA-C-restricted CMV-specific TCR beta clonotypes prevailed over the rest of the response. Summed frequency of shared TCR beta families picked out CMV carriers who also had the relevant HLA.

The V and J genes are TRBV12-3 or TRBV12-4 and TRBJ1-1; D gene ambiguous. This material consisted of CD8+ T cells from cultured PBMCs, taken from culture after CMV antigen stimulation. This clonotype was obtained from a human donor in good health (CMV status not recorded). Some clones in this sample may be carry-over from other donors' samples. CDR3 in amino acids: CASSLAVEAFF. The CDR3, as DNA: TGTGCCAGCAGTTTAGCGGTGGAAGCTTTCTTT.